This entry features one T cell receptor beta chain sequence. The V gene's germline CDR1 is ENHRY and CDR2 SYGVKD. This CDR3 is 12 amino acids long. Trimming left V 5 bases short and J 6 bases short, with 7 bases between. This specimen comes from a study of T cell changes during pregnancy in multiple sclerosis. Generated by immunoSEQ multiplex PCR, the TCRdb table keeps only in-frame clones and is missing some. The table has 65,000 to 85,000 clones, about 92% seen once; the top ten hold more than 1.1%. The rearrangement uses TRBV10-3 and TRBJ2-2; D gene unclear. The source is a female donor with multiple sclerosis, enrolled in a pregnancy study. This specimen consisted of peripheral blood, obtained after pregnancy. CDR3 bases: TGTGCCATCAGTCAAGACTCCGGGGAGCTGTTTTTT. This codes for CAISQDSGELFF.